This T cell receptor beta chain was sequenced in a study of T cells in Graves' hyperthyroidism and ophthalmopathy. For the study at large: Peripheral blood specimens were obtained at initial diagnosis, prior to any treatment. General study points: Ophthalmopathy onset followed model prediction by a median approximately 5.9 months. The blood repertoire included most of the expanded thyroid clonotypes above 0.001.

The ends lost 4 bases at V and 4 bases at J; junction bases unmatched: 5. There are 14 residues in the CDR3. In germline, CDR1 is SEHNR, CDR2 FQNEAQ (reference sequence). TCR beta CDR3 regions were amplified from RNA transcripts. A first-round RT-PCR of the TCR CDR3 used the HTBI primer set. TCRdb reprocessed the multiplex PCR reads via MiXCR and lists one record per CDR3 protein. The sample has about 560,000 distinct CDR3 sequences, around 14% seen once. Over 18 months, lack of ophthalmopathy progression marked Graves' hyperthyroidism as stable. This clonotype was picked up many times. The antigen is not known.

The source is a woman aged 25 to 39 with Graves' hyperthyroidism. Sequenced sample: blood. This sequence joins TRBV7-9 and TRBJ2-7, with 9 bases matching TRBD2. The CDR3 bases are TGTGCCAGCAGCTCGACTAGCGGAGCGTACGAGCAGTACTTC. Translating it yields CASSSTSGAYEQYF.